These T cell receptor beta chains were read from a single sample in a study of cytomegalovirus exposure and HLA in healthy donors. The repertoire was sequenced with immunoSEQ multiplex PCR; TCRdb's copy has only in-frame clones and lacks some. In the table there are about 120,000 clones, 83% of which are singletons. Sequenced input: PBMCs. The receptor source for this set is a man aged 18 to 29 in good health and CMV-seropositive. Both conserved end residues are part of each CDR3. A D gene is named only where the DNA matches it firmly. The size of a clone is reported for some rows only, either as once, few or many, or as a class for expanded clones.

v_call: TRBV10-1; d_call: TRBD2; clone_size: -; j_call: TRBJ2-7; cdr3_aa: CASSENPGGPYEQYF; cdr3_nt: TGCGCCAGCAGTGAGAACCCGGGGGGGCCGTACGAGCAGTACTTC
v_call: TRBV2; d_call: TRBD1; clone_size: once; j_call: TRBJ2-6; cdr3_aa: CASSELGTGGIEANVLTF; cdr3_nt: TGTGCCAGCAGTGAACTTGGGACAGGGGGGATTGAGGCCAACGTCCTGACTTTC
v_call: TRBV2; d_call: TRBD1; clone_size: -; j_call: TRBJ1-5; cdr3_aa: CASSEQGAPQPQHF; cdr3_nt: TGTGCCAGCAGTGAACAGGGGGCTCCTCAGCCCCAGCATTTT
v_call: TRBV5-1; d_call: TRBD2; clone_size: few; j_call: TRBJ2-7; cdr3_aa: CASSPGTSGSVSYEQYF; cdr3_nt: TGCGCCAGCAGCCCGGGGACTAGCGGATCCGTCTCCTACGAGCAGTACTTC
v_call: TRBV30; d_call: -; clone_size: -; j_call: TRBJ2-7; cdr3_aa: CASTPGDSNYEQYF; cdr3_nt: TGTGCCTCAACACCGGGGGACAGTAACTACGAGCAGTACTTC
v_call: TRBV9; d_call: -; clone_size: -; j_call: TRBJ2-7; cdr3_aa: CASSPGGGGSYEQYF; cdr3_nt: TGTGCCAGCAGCCCCGGCGGGGGCGGATCCTACGAGCAGTACTTC
v_call: TRBV27; d_call: TRBD2; clone_size: -; j_call: TRBJ2-1; cdr3_aa: CASSPRGVIHNEQFF; cdr3_nt: TGTGCCAGCAGTCCCCGGGGGGTCATACACAATGAGCAGTTCTTC
v_call: TRBV15; d_call: TRBD1; clone_size: -; j_call: TRBJ1-4; cdr3_aa: CATSRGDRGHEKLFF; cdr3_nt: TGTGCCACCAGCAGAGGGGACAGGGGGCACGAAAAACTGTTTTTT
v_call: TRBV7-3; d_call: -; clone_size: -; j_call: TRBJ2-3; cdr3_aa: CASSLGRGKTDTQYF; cdr3_nt: TGTGCCAGCAGCTTAGGGCGGGGAAAGACAGATACGCAGTATTTT
v_call: TRBV19; d_call: TRBD1; clone_size: -; j_call: TRBJ1-1; cdr3_aa: CATLQGQGAGVTEAFF; cdr3_nt: TGTGCCACCTTACAAGGACAGGGGGCGGGAGTGACTGAAGCTTTCTTT
v_call: TRBV19; d_call: TRBD1; clone_size: once; j_call: TRBJ1-2; cdr3_aa: CASSIASGGSNGYTF; cdr3_nt: TGTGCCAGTAGTATAGCGTCAGGGGGAAGTAATGGCTACACCTTC
v_call: TRBV7-9; d_call: -; clone_size: -; j_call: TRBJ1-1; cdr3_aa: CATSGNTEAFF; cdr3_nt: TGTGCCACTTCGGGGAACACTGAAGCTTTCTTT
v_call: TRBV6-5; d_call: -; clone_size: -; j_call: TRBJ2-7; cdr3_aa: CASSSLTGSYEQYF; cdr3_nt: TGTGCCAGCAGTTCCCTAACCGGGAGCTACGAGCAGTACTTC
v_call: TRBV4-1; d_call: TRBD2; clone_size: -; j_call: TRBJ2-5; cdr3_aa: CASSQGTSGGAETQYF; cdr3_nt: TGCGCCAGCAGCCAAGGGACTAGCGGGGGTGCAGAGACCCAGTACTTC
v_call: TRBV12-5; d_call: -; clone_size: -; j_call: TRBJ2-3; cdr3_aa: CASGLGGEDTQYF; cdr3_nt: TGTGCTAGTGGCTTAGGGGGGGAAGATACGCAGTATTTT
v_call: TRBV19; d_call: -; clone_size: once; j_call: TRBJ1-5; cdr3_aa: CASSMGSWANQPQHF; cdr3_nt: TGTGCCAGTAGTATGGGTTCTTGGGCCAATCAGCCCCAGCATTTT
v_call: TRBV11-3; d_call: -; clone_size: -; j_call: TRBJ2-7; cdr3_aa: CASSLGLLDEQYF; cdr3_nt: TGTGCCAGCAGCTTAGGGCTCCTGGACGAGCAGTACTTC
v_call: TRBV27; d_call: TRBD1; clone_size: -; j_call: TRBJ2-7; cdr3_aa: CASSPGTGVEYF; cdr3_nt: TGTGCCAGCAGTCCAGGGACAGGGGTTGAGTACTTC